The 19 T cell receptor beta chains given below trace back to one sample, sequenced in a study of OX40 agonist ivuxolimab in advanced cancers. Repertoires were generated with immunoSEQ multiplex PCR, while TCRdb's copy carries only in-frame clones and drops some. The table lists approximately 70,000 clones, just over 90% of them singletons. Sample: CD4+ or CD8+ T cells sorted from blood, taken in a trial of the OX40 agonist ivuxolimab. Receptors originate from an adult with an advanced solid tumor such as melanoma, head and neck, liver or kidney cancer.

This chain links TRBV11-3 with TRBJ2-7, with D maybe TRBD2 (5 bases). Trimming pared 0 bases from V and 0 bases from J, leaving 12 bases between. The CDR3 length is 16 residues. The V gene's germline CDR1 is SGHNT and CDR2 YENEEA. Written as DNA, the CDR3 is TGTGCCAGCAGCTTAGAGGCCCAGCGGAGCTCCTACGAGCAGTACTTC. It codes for CASSLEAQRSSYEQYF.

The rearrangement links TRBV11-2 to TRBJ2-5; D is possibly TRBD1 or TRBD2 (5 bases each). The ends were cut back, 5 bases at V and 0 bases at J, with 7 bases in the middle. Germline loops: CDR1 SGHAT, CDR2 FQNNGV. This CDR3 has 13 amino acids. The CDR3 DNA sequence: TGTGCCAGCAGCAGGGGACACCAAGAGACCCAGTACTTC. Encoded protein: CASSRGHQETQYF.

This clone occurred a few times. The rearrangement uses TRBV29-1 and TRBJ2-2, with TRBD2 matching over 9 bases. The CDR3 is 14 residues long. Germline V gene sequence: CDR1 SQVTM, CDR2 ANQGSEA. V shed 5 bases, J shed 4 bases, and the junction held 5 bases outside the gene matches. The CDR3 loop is CSVRRLAVTGELFF. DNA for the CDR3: TGCAGCGTTAGGCGACTAGCGGTCACCGGGGAGCTGTTTTTT.

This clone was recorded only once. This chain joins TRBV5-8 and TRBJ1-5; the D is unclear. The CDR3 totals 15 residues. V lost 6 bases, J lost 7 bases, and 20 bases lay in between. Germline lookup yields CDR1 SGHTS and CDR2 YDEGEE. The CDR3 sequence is CASTLGPSSRQPQHF. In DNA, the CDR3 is TGTGCCAGCACCCTAGGGCCCTCGAGTAGGCAGCCCCAGCATTTT.

The CDR3 sequence: CASSLRVRGTDTQYF. For the CDR3, the DNA is TGTGCCAGCAGCTTAAGGGTCCGGGGCACAGATACGCAGTATTTT. This chain uses TRBV7-3 with TRBJ2-3; D remains unclear. Trimming stripped 1 base from V and 1 base from J, with 9 bases between. The germline V gene encodes CDR1 SGHTA and CDR2 FQGTGA. There are 15 residues in the CDR3.

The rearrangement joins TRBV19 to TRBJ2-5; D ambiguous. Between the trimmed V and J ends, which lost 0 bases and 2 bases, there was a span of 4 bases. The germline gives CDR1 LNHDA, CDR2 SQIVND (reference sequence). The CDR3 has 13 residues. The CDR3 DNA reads TGTGCCAGTAGTATAGACAGGCAAGAGACCCAGTACTTC. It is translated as CASSIDRQETQYF.

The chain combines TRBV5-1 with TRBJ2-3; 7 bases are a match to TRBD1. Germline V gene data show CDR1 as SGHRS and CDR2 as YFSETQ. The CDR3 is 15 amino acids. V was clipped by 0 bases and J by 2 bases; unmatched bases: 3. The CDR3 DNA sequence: TGCGCCAGCAGCTTGGGGACAGGTATCACAGATACGCAGTATTTT. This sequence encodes CASSLGTGITDTQYF.

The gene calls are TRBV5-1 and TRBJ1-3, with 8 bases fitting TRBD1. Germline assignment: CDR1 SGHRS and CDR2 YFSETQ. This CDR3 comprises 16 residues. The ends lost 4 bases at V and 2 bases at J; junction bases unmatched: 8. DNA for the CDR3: TGCGCCAGCAGCCTTCAGGCGACAGGGGCTGGAAACACCATATATTTT. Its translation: CASSLQATGAGNTIYF.

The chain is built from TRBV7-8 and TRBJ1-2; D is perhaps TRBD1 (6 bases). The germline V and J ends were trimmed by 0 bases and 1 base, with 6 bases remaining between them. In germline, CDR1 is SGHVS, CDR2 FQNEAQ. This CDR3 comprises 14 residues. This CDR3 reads CASSLAGGNYGYTF. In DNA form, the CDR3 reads TGTGCCAGCAGCTTAGCAGGGGGTAACTATGGCTACACCTTC.

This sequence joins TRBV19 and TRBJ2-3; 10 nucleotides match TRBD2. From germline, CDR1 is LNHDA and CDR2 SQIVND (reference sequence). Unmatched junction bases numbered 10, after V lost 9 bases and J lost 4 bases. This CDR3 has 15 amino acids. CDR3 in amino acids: CASEASGSRADTQYF. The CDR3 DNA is TGTGCCAGCGAGGCTAGCGGGAGTCGGGCAGATACGCAGTATTTT.

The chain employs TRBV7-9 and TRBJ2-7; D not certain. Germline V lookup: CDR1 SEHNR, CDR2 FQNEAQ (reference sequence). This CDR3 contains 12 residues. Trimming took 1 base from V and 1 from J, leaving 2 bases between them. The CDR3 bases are TGTGCCAGCAGCTTAGGGTCCTACGAGCAGTACTTC. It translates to CASSLGSYEQYF.

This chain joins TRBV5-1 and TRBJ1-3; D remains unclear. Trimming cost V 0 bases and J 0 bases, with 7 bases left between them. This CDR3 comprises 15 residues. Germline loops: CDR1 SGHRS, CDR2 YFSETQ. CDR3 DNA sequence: TGCGCCAGCAGCTTGGTAGGCGACTCTGGAAACACCATATATTTT. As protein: CASSLVGDSGNTIYF.

The CDR3 sequence is CASSKQSSYNEQFF. The CDR3 region has the DNA TGTGCCAGCAGCAAGCAGAGCTCCTACAATGAGCAGTTCTTC. The V gene is TRBV7-3, the J gene TRBJ2-1; D not certain. Germline lookup yields CDR1 SGHTA and CDR2 FQGTGA. Trimming pared 5 bases from V and 0 bases from J, leaving 8 bases between. This CDR3 is 14 amino acids long. The whole variable domain, filled in from reference TRBV7-3 and TRBJ2-1, reads GAGVSQTPSNKVTEKGKYVELRCDPISGHTALYWYRQSLGQGPEFLIYFQGTGAADDSGLPNDRFFAVRPEGSVSTLKIQRTERGDSAVYLCASSKQSSYNEQFFGPGTRLTVL.

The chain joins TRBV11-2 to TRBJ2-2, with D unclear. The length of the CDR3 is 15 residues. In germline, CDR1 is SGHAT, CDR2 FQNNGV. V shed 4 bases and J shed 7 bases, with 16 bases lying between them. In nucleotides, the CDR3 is TGTGCCAGCAGCTACACCCGAGAATTGTACGGGGAGCTGTTTTTT. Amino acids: CASSYTRELYGELFF.

CDR3 coding DNA: TGTGCCAGTAGTTACGGACAGGGGACCAATCAGCCCCAGCATTTT. Amino acid sequence: CASSYGQGTNQPQHF. The chain links TRBV19 to TRBJ1-5, with 9 bases lining up with TRBD1. The CDR3 is 15 residues long. Germline CDR1 reads LNHDA; CDR2 reads SQIVND (reference sequence). Trimming took 5 bases from V and 3 from J; bases not matched to a gene: 5.

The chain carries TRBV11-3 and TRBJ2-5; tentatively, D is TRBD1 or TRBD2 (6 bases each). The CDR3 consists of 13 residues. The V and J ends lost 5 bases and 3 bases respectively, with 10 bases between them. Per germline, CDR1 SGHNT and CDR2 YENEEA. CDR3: CASSPRGEETQYF. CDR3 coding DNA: TGTGCCAGCAGCCCTAGGGGGGAAGAGACCCAGTACTTC.

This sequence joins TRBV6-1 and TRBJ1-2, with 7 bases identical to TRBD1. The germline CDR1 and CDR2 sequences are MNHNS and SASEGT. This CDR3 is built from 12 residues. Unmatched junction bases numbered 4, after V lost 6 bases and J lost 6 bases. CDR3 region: CASRATGNGYTF. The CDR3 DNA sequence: TGTGCCAGCAGGGCGACAGGGAATGGCTACACCTTC.

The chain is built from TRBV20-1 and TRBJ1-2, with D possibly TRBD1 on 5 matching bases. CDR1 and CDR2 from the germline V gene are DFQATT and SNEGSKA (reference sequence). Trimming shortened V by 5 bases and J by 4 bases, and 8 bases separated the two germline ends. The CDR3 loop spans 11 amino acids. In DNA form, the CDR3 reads TGCAGTGCTCCAGGGTTCTATGGCTACACCTTC. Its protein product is CSAPGFYGYTF.

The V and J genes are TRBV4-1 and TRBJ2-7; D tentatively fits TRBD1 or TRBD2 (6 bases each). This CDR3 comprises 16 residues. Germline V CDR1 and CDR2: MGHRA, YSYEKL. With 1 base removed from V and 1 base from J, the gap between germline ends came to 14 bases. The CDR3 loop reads CASSQGGRERSYEQYF. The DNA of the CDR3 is TGCGCCAGCAGCCAAGGGGGGCGGGAACGGTCCTACGAGCAGTACTTC.